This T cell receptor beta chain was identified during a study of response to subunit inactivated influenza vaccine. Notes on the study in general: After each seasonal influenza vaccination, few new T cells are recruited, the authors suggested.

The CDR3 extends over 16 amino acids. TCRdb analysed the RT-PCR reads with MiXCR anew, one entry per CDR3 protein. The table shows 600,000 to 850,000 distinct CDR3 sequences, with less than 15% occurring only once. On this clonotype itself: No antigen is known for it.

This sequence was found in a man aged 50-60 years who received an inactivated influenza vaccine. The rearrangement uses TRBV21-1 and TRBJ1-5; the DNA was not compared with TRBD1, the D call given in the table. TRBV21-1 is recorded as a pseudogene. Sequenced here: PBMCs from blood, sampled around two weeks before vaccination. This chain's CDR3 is CASPISGSYSNQPQHF. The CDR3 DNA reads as TGTGCCAGCCCCATCTCAGGGAGTTATAGCAATCAGCCCCAGCATTTT.